This T cell receptor (beta chain) originates from a study of identical twins. Study results and limitations: A cross-sectional statistical analysis, not follow-up of the same donors, supported the conclusions. Beta out-of-frame sequences displayed a weaker excess of sharing between twins.

Ten or more counts support this clonotype. Its target is not known. In TCRdb, the 5' RACE reads were re-called with MiXCR into one record per CDR3 protein. The sample holds about 700,000 distinct CDR3 sequences; around 5.7% are singletons and the top ten take about 2%. The CDR3 length is 15 residues. The germline V gene has CDR1 MNHNS and CDR2 SASEGT. The germline V and J ends were trimmed by 6 bases and 5 bases, with 19 bases remaining between them. The genes are TRBV6-1 and TRBJ1-1, with D unresolved. The source material was naive T cells sorted from blood. The TCR was taken from a man between 18 and 29 years old in good health. The chain's CDR3 is CASRAREISTTEAFF. The CDR3 coding sequence is TGTGCCAGCAGGGCCCGGGAGATATCCACGACTGAAGCTTTCTTT.